This T cell receptor (beta chain) was sequenced for a study of blood T cells in healthy people across ages. General study results and limits: More naive CD4+ cells and higher diversity marked long-lived donors relative to aged donors. Age brought a roughly linear fall in TCR beta diversity measured per million T cells.

Regarding this clonotype: The antigen remains undetermined.

In each sample, at least 7 million PBMCs were isolated. Per individual sample, total RNA of at least 5 micrograms was extracted. Then a second PCR, running about 6 to 11 cycles, was carried out with a sample-barcoded 5' primer and a J-beta primer mix. TCRdb re-analysed the 5' RACE reads in MiXCR, keeping a single row per CDR3 protein. The sample includes some 1.5 million distinct CDR3 sequences, 28% of them seen just once. CDR3 size: 13 residues. The V end lost 6 bases, the J end lost 7 bases, and 10 bases lay between the germline ends. Sequences were obtained from blood. This TCR was sampled from a woman aged 25-40 years in good health. This sequence joins TRBV12-3 or TRBV12-4 and TRBJ1-6, with D uncertain. This chain's CDR3 is CASSFYLNSPLHF. As DNA, the CDR3 is TGTGCCAGCAGCTTTTACCTGAATTCACCCCTCCACTTT.